The sequence of this TCR beta chain was determined in a study of response to subunit inactivated influenza vaccine. General study results and limits: The authors put forward the suggestion that each seasonal influenza vaccination may bring in only a limited number of new T cells.

TCRdb re-derived calls from the RT-PCR reads in MiXCR, one entry per CDR3 protein. The sample has 650,000 to 800,000 distinct CDR3 sequences; approximately 14% are singletons. The germline gives CDR1 MNHNS, CDR2 SASEGT. With 3 bases removed from V and 0 bases from J, the gap between germline ends came to 8 bases. This CDR3 comprises 14 residues. This clonotype was seen many times. The antigen remains undetermined. Sequencing was performed on PBMCs from blood, taken around 15 days before vaccination. The rearrangement links TRBV6-1 to TRBJ1-2, with D hard to call. The source of this sequence is a man aged 45-60 years who received an inactivated influenza vaccine. The CDR3 DNA sequence: TGTGCCAGCAGTGACGGAGTTACTAACTATGGCTACACCTTC. Its translation is CASSDGVTNYGYTF.